Described below is a single TCR beta chain sequence and its context. Some clones are missing from TCRdb's copy, which holds only in-frame ones; the method was immunoSEQ multiplex PCR. The sample has 60,000 to 85,000 clones; about four fifths are singletons. This sample was taken from a study of blood T cell repertoires in COVID-19. There are 14 residues in the CDR3. The germline gives CDR1 SGHAT, CDR2 FQNNGV. V was cut by 5 bases and J by 7 bases, with 15 bases left in between. Material for sequencing was peripheral blood. V is TRBV11-2 and J is TRBJ2-1; D remains ambiguous. The clonotype comes from a man in his sixties or seventies with acute or convalescent COVID-19. The CDR3 here is CASSPPGLGNEQFF. Here the CDR3 DNA reads TGTGCCAGCAGCCCTCCGGGTCTCGGGAATGAGCAGTTCTTC.